The 23 T cell receptor beta chains below all came from one sample that was sequenced in a study of T cells in Graves' hyperthyroidism and ophthalmopathy. Authors of the study amplified TCR beta CDR3 regions from RNA transcripts. Initially, a first-round RT-PCR of the TCR CDR3 employed the HTBI primer set. Using its own MiXCR run on the multiplex PCR reads, TCRdb lists one record per CDR3 protein. The sample has more than 350,000 distinct CDR3 sequences, 15% seen once; the top ten hold about 21%. The sample taken for sequencing was blood. The receptors derive from a woman aged 60-75 years with Graves' ophthalmopathy.

This clonotype was detected many times. This sequence joins TRBV20-1 and TRBJ2-3; D remains ambiguous. CDR3 length: 14 residues. V was pared by 5 bases and J by 3 bases, with 15 bases between. Germline lookup yields CDR1 DFQATT and CDR2 SNEGSKA (reference sequence). CDR3 sequence (DNA): TGCAGTGCTCCCGACCTGAAGGGAACAGATACGCAGTATTTT. Translation: CSAPDLKGTDTQYF.

This clonotype came up many times. J is TRBJ1-5 and V is TRBV28, with 12 bases lining up with TRBD1. The germline V gene encodes CDR1 MDHEN and CDR2 SYDVKM. The V and J ends lost 1 base and 2 bases, in that order; junction bases with no gene match: 3. CDR3 size: 17 residues. Here the CDR3 reads CASSLSGTGGGNQPQHF. The CDR3 DNA is TGTGCCAGCAGTTTATCTGGGACAGGGGGCGGCAATCAGCCCCAGCATTTT.

The chain uses TRBV28 and TRBJ1-2; 9 nucleotides line up with TRBD1. This CDR3 region has 13 residues. The V and J ends lost 6 bases and 6 bases, in that order; junction bases with no gene match: 5. Germline CDR1 MDHEN, CDR2 SYDVKM. CDR3: CASSQTGGNGYTF. The CDR3 DNA reads as TGTGCCAGCAGCCAGACAGGGGGGAATGGCTACACCTTC.

This clonotype was counted many times. The chain has TRBV28 and TRBJ1-6; 10 bases fit TRBD1. Germline V gene lookup returns CDR1 MDHEN and CDR2 SYDVKM. This CDR3 has 14 residues. V gave up 7 bases and J gave up 9 bases; unmatched junction bases: 6. DNA of the CDR3: TGTGCCAGCACTCTCGGACAGGGGGTTTCACCCCTCCACTTT. It specifies CASTLGQGVSPLHF.

This clonotype was seen more than once but under ten times. The chain links TRBV5-1 to TRBJ1-2; TRBD1 is a possible D gene (5 bases). The CDR3 loop spans 15 amino acids. CDR1 is SGHRS, CDR2 YFSETQ, per germline. V lost 3 bases, J lost 4 bases, and 16 bases lay in between. This CDR3 reads CASSWGSSGGYGYTF. The CDR3 nucleotides read TGCGCCAGCAGCTGGGGGTCCTCAGGAGGCTATGGCTACACCTTC.

This clonotype came up many times. V and J are TRBV15 and TRBJ2-1; 7 nucleotides align to TRBD2. The J segment lost 5 bases and the V segment lost 0 bases, leaving 10 bases of the junction unmatched. Germline lookup yields CDR1 LNHNV and CDR2 YYDKDF (reference sequence). This CDR3 comprises 17 residues. The CDR3 coding sequence is TGTGCCACCAGCAGAGATTTTGGAGGACTAGGTCACAATGAGCAGTTCTTC. The encoded protein is CATSRDFGGLGHNEQFF.

A word on this clonotype: This sequence may be a read error, since a much larger clone differs from it by one base. The CDR3 protein is CASSQRLEVYKQYF. The CDR3 nucleotides are TGTGCCAGCAGCCAAAGACTAGAGGTCTACAAGCAGTACTTC. The genes are TRBV7-9 and TRBJ2-7; perhaps TRBD2 as D (6 bases). The CDR3 has 14 amino acids. Per germline, CDR1 SEHNR and CDR2 FQNEAQ (reference sequence).

The rearrangement links TRBV27 to TRBJ1-5; D possibly corresponds to TRBD1 (5 bases). V gave up 8 bases and J gave up 3 bases, with 14 bases separating them. This CDR3 comprises 14 residues. The germline gives CDR1 MNHEY, CDR2 SMNVEV (reference sequence). CDR3 sequence reads: CASAGGGDNQPQHF. The CDR3 nucleotides are TGTGCCAGCGCCGGGGGGGGGGACAATCAGCCCCAGCATTTT.

This clonotype was seen at least ten times. The rearrangement uses TRBV12-3 or TRBV12-4 and TRBJ2-7, with D tentatively TRBD1 (5 bases). The CDR3 has 15 amino acids. Trimming cost V 5 bases and J 3 bases, with 17 bases left between them. The CDR3 DNA follows: TGTGCCAGCAGTCAGGCCGGGCCAGGGATCTACGAGCAGTACTTC. This codes for CASSQAGPGIYEQYF.

This clonotype was seen many times. The gene calls are TRBV12-3 or TRBV12-4 and TRBJ2-5; D is uncertain. Trimming left V 6 bases short and J 2 bases short, with 10 bases between. The CDR3 has 13 residues. Here the CDR3 reads CASSRAFQETQYF. CDR3 DNA: TGTGCCAGCAGCAGAGCGTTTCAAGAGACCCAGTACTTC.

This clonotype was counted only a few times. The rearrangement links TRBV19 to TRBJ2-3; D not resolved. V was trimmed by 5 bases and J by 0 bases, leaving 6 bases between them. This CDR3 is built from 13 residues. The germline V gene has CDR1 LNHDA and CDR2 SQIVND (reference sequence). CDR3 nucleotide sequence: TGTGCCAGTAGTGTCGGGAGCACAGATACGCAGTATTTT. It specifies CASSVGSTDTQYF.

This clonotype was observed a handful of times. The V and J genes are TRBV2 and TRBJ1-4; tentative D call: TRBD1 (5 bases). V was pared by 2 bases and J by 0 bases, with 13 bases between. The CDR3 runs 17 residues. Germline V gives CDR1 SNHLY, CDR2 FYNNEI. The CDR3 spells CASSEFPGPTTNEKLFF. In nucleotides, the CDR3 is TGTGCCAGCAGTGAATTCCCGGGGCCGACAACTAATGAAAAACTGTTTTTT.

This clonotype was observed at least ten times. This chain connects TRBV20-1 to TRBJ2-1; 10 nucleotides agree with TRBD2. V gave up 6 bases and J gave up 9 bases; unmatched junction bases: 5. Germline V gene data show CDR1 as DFQATT and CDR2 as SNEGSKA (reference sequence). The length of the CDR3 is 12 residues. CDR3 DNA: TGCAGTGCCCCTAGCGGGAGCTTTGAGCAGTTCTTC. The encoded protein is CSAPSGSFEQFF.

This clonotype was seen at least ten times. The gene calls are TRBV27 and TRBJ1-2, with TRBD1 matching 7 bases. Germline CDR1 and CDR2: MNHEY and SMNVEV (reference sequence). The junction had 13 bases not matched to a gene; V was cut back by 8 bases and J by 4 bases. The CDR3 is 15 amino acids. CDR3 DNA: TGTGCCAGCTCCCCCGATCCGGGACAGATCTATGGCTACACCTTC. It translates to CASSPDPGQIYGYTF.

This clonotype was seen many times. Relative to the germline gene, one junction end is altered; a read error may explain this. The chain links TRBV2 to TRBJ1-1, with D perhaps matching TRBD1 (5 bases). Germline V CDR1 and CDR2: SNHLY, FYNNEI. The CDR3 is 13 residues long. CDR3 sequence (DNA): TGTGCCCGCAGGGAAGGGATCGGCACTGAAGCTTTCTTT. Translation gives CARREGIGTEAFF.

The chain links TRBV12-3 or TRBV12-4 to TRBJ1-4; D is uncertain. The CDR3 is made up of 17 amino acids. With 3 bases removed from V and 4 bases from J, the gap between germline ends came to 18 bases. Here the CDR3 DNA reads TGTGCCAGCAGTTTTGGCCAGTCCCGATACCTTAATGAAAAACTGTTTTTT. It specifies CASSFGQSRYLNEKLFF.

This clonotype was picked up many times. The CDR3 region has the DNA TGCAGCCTTGGGGGCAACTATGGCTACACCTTC. Protein sequence: CSLGGNYGYTF. The rearrangement links TRBV20-1 to TRBJ1-2; perhaps TRBD1 as D (6 bases). Germline CDR1 and CDR2: DFQATT and SNEGSKA (reference sequence). CDR3 length equals 11 residues.

This clonotype was counted between two and nine times. The chain joins TRBV2 to TRBJ2-5; no definite D call. The CDR3 is made up of 15 amino acids. Per the germline V gene, CDR1 is SNHLY and CDR2 is FYNNEI. V dropped 5 bases and J dropped 5 bases, with 18 bases sitting between them. The CDR3 coding sequence is TGTGCCAGCAGTTTAAATTCGCCGGTGCGGGAGACCCAGTACTTC. This sequence encodes CASSLNSPVRETQYF. Supplemented by reference TRBV2 and TRBJ2-5, the full variable domain reads EPEVTQTPSHQVTQMGQEVILRCVPISNHLYFYWYRQILGQKVEFLVSFYNNEISEKSEIFDDQFSVERPDGSNFTLKIRSTKLEDSAMYFCASSLNSPVRETQYFGPGTRLLVL.

This clonotype has only a few counts. The chain is built from TRBV20-1 and TRBJ2-1; 11 bases are shared with TRBD2. The CDR3 runs 18 residues. Germline values: CDR1 DFQATT, CDR2 SNEGSKA (reference sequence). V shed 3 bases, J shed 1 base, and the junction held 11 bases outside the gene matches. The CDR3 reads CSASQRLAGSGSYNEQFF. Here the CDR3 DNA reads TGCAGTGCTAGTCAGCGACTAGCGGGGTCTGGGTCCTACAATGAGCAGTTCTTC.

V usage is TRBV20-1 and J usage is TRBJ2-4; 11 bases map to TRBD2. V lost 6 bases, J lost 0 bases, and 4 bases stayed unmatched. CDR1 is DFQATT and CDR2 is SNEGSKA in the germline V gene (reference sequence). CDR3 length equals 15 residues. The CDR3 nucleotides read TGCAGTGCGTCGACTAGCGGGGTAGCCAAAAACATTCAGTACTTC. Translation: CSASTSGVAKNIQYF.

This clonotype occurred many times. The V call is TRBV7-2, the J call TRBJ2-7; TRBD1 might be the D (5 bases). Trimming removed 3 bases at V and 4 bases at J, with 10 bases between. Germline loops: CDR1 SGHTA, CDR2 FQGNSA. The CDR3 extends over 13 amino acids. CDR3: CASSFRQTYEQYF. Written as DNA, the CDR3 is TGTGCCAGCAGCTTCCGACAGACGTACGAGCAGTACTTC.

This clonotype was picked up a small number of times. The chain uses TRBV6-1 and TRBJ2-5; D is possibly TRBD1 or TRBD2 (5 bases each). Between the trimmed V and J ends, which lost 5 bases and 2 bases, there was a span of 15 bases. Germline-derived CDR1 and CDR2 are MNHNS and SASEGT. The CDR3 is made up of 15 amino acids. The CDR3 sequence is CASSFRDGVQETQYF. CDR3 bases: TGTGCCAGCAGTTTCCGGGACGGAGTTCAAGAGACCCAGTACTTC.

In its sample, this clonotype was seen many times. The rearrangement links TRBV7-9 to TRBJ1-2, with TRBD1 matching 9 bases. Per germline, CDR1 SEHNR and CDR2 FQNEAQ (reference sequence). This CDR3 contains 14 residues. The V segment lost 4 bases and the J segment 6 bases; nucleotides outside the gene matches: 6. This CDR3 reads CASSSTGGVDGYTF. The DNA of the CDR3 is TGTGCCAGCAGCTCCACAGGGGGCGTGGATGGCTACACCTTC.